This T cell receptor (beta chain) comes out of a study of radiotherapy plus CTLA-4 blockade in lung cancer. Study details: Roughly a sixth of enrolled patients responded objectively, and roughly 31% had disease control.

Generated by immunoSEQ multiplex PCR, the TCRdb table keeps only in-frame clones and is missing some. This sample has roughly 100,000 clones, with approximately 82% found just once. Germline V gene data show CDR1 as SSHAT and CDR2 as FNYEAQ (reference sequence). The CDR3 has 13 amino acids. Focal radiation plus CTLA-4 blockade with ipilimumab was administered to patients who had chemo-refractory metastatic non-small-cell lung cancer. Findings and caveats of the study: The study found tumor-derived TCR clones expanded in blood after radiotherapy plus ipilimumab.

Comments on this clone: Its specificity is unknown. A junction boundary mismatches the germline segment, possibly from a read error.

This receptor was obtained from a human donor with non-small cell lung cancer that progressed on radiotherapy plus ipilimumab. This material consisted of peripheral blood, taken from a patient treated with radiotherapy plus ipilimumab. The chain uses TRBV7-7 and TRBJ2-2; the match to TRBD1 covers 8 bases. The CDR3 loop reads CASSPDRVGELFF. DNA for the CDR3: TGTGCTAGCAGCCCGGACAGGGTCGGGGAGCTGTTTTTT.